This T cell receptor beta chain derives from a study of shared clonotypes between healthy human individuals (dated by TCRdb to 2018 to 2021). Turning to the overall study: The cohort included three men and a couple of women between 18 and 49 years of age. Per donor, three plates each were used for CD4 naive and CD4 memory, two for CD8 naive, and one for CD8 memory. The study deeply sequenced blood TCR repertoires of five healthy adults to estimate repertoire size and the extent of clonotype sharing between individuals. To increase sequencing depth and limit assay-specific biases, different laboratories used diverse techniques to prepare libraries and sequence TCR repertoires. Each donor's leukapheresis produced roughly between about 0.8 and 10 billion PBMCs. The paper as a whole reports these results and caveats: Incomplete sequencing was indicated by rarefaction of sorted-subset datasets, despite the large sequencing depth. Sharing across a few donors was observed for about 5% of naive CD4, over 3% of naive CD8, about 2.3% of memory CD4, and 0.4% of memory CD8 clonotypes. Estimated clonotype richness was generally larger for naive than for memory subsets. Clonotypes shared by all four sorted-subset donors showed higher generation probabilities than non-shared clonotypes. Sampling was restricted to blood, and TCR repertoires in tissues likely differ from the TCR repertoires found in blood. Pairwise subsampling indicated that sequencing depth was expected to affect the degree of clonotype sharing among donors. Because the study included only a small number of donors, the genetic and exposure-history diversity represented was limited.

For the CD8 naive samples, CD45RO-negative cells were positively selected for CCR7, yielding a CD45RA+CCR7+ population from which TemRA cells were excluded. Donors were healthy HIV-negative adults with no recently reported acute infections or vaccinations. Only Caucasian adults living in Nashville, Tennessee, USA were represented among the donors. Blood was collected by leukapheresis, and PBMCs were isolated by Ficoll-Histopaque density gradient centrifugation and then cryopreserved in liquid nitrogen vapor phase. Analytical flow cytometry was used to check the purity and quantity of every magnetically sorted T cell population. Genomic DNA was isolated from every sorted fraction and measured by UV absorbance on a Nanodrop 2000c. Using the deep immunoSEQ assay, TCR CDR3 regions were amplified from genomic DNA by multiplex PCR. Extracted genomic DNA from each cell subset was distributed evenly across all wells of several immunoSEQ 96-well plates, and each plate was treated as a replicate. For sorted subsets, approximately 190 ng of genomic DNA, equivalent to 30,000 or so T cell genomes, went into each replicate PCR. Purified libraries were measured with a Qubit 3.0 fluorometer, size-checked on a Bioanalyzer 2100, and measured again with the KAPA Library Quantification kit. A separate single-read 150-cycle Illumina NextSeq 550 flow cell was used to sequence each immunoSEQ 96-well plate. On the study's bioinformatics: Because the immunoSEQ output held only junctional sequences and lacked quality scores, the filtering could not match the filtering applied to full-length reads. To assign V/J genes and CDR3, sequences were annotated against IMGT germline references using PyIR, a Python wrapper for IgBLAST v1.9. Reads were filtered out if the reads had weak V/J assignments (E-value above 1e-6), no CDR3, stop codons, out-of-frame junctions, or ambiguous translated residues. A V3J clonotype was defined by an identical inferred V gene, J gene, and CDR3 amino acid sequence. Percentage overlap between repertoires was calculated by dividing the number of shared unique clonotypes by the size of the smaller repertoire. Repertoire richness was assessed with RTK rarefaction, the Chao1 estimator, and Recon v2.1 estimates of unobserved clonotypes. For all TCRbeta clonotypes obtained by the gDNA method from several donors, generation probabilities were computed with OLGA. In its TCRdb copy, this immuneACCESS table keeps in-frame sequences only and misses some clones. Where compared with another copy, unresolved V genes explain less than half of these, and the others have no known cause. That table furnishes V, J and clone size, whereas the DNA furnished D and trimming. The sample has millions of clones on record, 85% to 95% of them singletons. Roughly 1.1% of the sample goes to the ten largest clones.

With regard to this clone: Its antigen target is currently unknown. The sample holds no much larger clone one base away, and base qualities are not on file.

This TCR was sampled from a man younger than 30 in good health. The sequencing sample was made of naive CD8+ T cells sorted from blood. The sample's cell subset or site label, decoded: CD45RA+CCR7+.

The DNA is TGTGCCAGCAGCTCTACGGCTAGCGGGTACTACGAGCAGTACTTC. Its protein reads: CASSSTASGYYEQYF. The sequence joins TRBV7-8 to TRBJ2-7; the junction holds 8 bases that match TRBD2. The germline V gene encodes CDR1 SGHVS and CDR2 FQNEAQ. The CDR3 covers 15 residues, taking in both the cysteine and the phenylalanine. CDR3 DNA only is kept here, 45 bases in frame from base 1. Germline trimming amounts to 4 bases on V and 3 bases on J, with 8 as the count of junction bases outside the gene matches.